This TCR beta chain was identified during a study of T-cell memory formation after mild COVID-19. Per the germline V gene, CDR1 is KGHSH and CDR2 is LQKENI. The V gene lost 6 bases and the J gene lost 4 bases, with 9 bases spanning the gap. CDR3 length: 12 amino acids. This clonotype was picked up a small number of times. MiXCR, applied by TCRdb to the 5' RACE reads, yields one record per CDR3 protein. The sample lists 450,000 to 700,000 distinct CDR3 sequences; around 17% were seen once. The rearrangement joins TRBV18 to TRBJ1-1; D gene unclear. Sequencing was carried out using PBMCs or a T cell subset sorted from them (not recorded which). The sequence derives from an adult woman who had mild COVID-19 (a few samples of this study predate the infection). Cell type and time point are not known. The CDR3 coding sequence is TGTGCCAGCTCCGAACAAGGCACTGAAGCTTTCTTT. It encodes CASSEQGTEAFF.